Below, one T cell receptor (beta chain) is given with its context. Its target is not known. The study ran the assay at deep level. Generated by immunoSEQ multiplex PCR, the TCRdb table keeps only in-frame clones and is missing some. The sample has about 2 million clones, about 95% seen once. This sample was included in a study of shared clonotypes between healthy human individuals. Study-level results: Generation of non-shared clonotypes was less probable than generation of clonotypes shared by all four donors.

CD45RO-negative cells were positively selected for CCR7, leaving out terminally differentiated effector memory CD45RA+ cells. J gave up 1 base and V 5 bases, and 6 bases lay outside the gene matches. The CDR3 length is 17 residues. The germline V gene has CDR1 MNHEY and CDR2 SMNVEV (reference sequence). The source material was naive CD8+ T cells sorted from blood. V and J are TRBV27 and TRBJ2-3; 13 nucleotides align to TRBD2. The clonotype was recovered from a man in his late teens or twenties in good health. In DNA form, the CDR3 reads TGTGCCAGCAGTCCCCCGGGACTAGCGGGACGCACAGATACGCAGTATTTT. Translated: CASSPPGLAGRTDTQYF.